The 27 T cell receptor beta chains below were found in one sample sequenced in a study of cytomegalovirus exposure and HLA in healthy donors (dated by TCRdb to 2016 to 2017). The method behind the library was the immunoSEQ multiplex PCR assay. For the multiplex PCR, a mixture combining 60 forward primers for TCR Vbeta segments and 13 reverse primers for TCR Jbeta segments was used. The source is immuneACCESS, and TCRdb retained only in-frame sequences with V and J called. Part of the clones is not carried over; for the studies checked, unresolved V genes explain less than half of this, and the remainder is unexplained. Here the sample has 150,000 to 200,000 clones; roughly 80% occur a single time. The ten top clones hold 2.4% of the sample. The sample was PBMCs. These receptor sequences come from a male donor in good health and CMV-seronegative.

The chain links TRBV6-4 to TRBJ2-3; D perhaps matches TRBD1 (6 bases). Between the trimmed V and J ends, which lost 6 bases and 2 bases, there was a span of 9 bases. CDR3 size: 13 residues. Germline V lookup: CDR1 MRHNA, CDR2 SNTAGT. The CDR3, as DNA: TGTGCCAGCAGAGGGGGACACACAGATACGCAGTATTTT. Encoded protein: CASRGGHTDTQYF.

This chain's CDR3 is CASSTDRAPNTGELFF. CDR3 nucleotide sequence: TGCGCCAGCAGCACTGACAGGGCCCCGAACACCGGGGAGCTGTTTTTT. The chain uses TRBV4-3 and TRBJ2-2; 7 nucleotides line up with TRBD1. Trimming removed 5 bases from V and 0 bases from J; junction bases left unmatched: 6. The CDR3 spans 16 residues. Germline V gene lookup returns CDR1 LGHNA and CDR2 YSLEER.

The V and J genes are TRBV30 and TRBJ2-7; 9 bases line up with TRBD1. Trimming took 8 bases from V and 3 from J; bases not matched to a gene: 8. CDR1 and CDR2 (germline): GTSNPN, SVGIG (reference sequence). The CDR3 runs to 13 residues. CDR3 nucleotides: TGTGCCGGCGGACAGGGGACTCTCTACGAGCAGTACTTC. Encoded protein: CAGGQGTLYEQYF.

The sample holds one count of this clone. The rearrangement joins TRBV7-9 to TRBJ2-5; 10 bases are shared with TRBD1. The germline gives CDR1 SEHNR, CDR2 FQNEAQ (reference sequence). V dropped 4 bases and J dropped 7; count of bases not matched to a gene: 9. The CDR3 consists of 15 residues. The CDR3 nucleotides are TGTGCCAGCAGCTCAGATAGACAGGGGGCTTGGACCCAGTACTTC. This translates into CASSSDRQGAWTQYF.

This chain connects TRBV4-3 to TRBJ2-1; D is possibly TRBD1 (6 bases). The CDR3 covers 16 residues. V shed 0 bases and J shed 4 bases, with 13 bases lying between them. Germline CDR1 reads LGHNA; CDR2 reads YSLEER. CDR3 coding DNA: TGCGCCAGCAGCCAAGATCGTGACAGGTTATACAATGAGCAGTTCTTC. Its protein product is CASSQDRDRLYNEQFF.

The CDR3 loop is CASRLDRGRGNQPQHF. The CDR3 DNA is TGTGCCAGCAGACTGGACAGGGGGCGAGGCAATCAGCCCCAGCATTTT. The J gene is TRBJ1-5, the V gene TRBV28, with 11 bases aligning to TRBD1. This CDR3 is built from 16 residues. V shed 6 bases and J 2 bases; nucleotides not matched to a gene: 6. CDR1 is MDHEN, CDR2 SYDVKM, per germline. The complete variable domain, with remaining parts taken from reference TRBV28 and TRBJ1-5, reads DVKVTQSSRYLVKRTGEKVFLECVQDMDHENMFWYRQDPGLGLRLIYFSYDVKMKEKGDIPEGYSVSREKKERFSLILESASTNQTSMYLCASRLDRGRGNQPQHFGDGTRLSIL.

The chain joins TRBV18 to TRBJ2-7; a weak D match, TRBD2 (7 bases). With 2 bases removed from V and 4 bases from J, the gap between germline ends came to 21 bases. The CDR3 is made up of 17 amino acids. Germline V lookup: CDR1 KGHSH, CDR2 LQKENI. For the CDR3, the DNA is TGTGCCAGCTCACCAGGCCCCACGGAACGGGGGGCATACGAGCAGTACTTC. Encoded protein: CASSPGPTERGAYEQYF.

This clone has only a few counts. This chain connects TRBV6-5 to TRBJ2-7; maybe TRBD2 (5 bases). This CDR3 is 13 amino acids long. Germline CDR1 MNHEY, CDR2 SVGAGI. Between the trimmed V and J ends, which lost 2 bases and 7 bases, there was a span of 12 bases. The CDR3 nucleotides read TGTGCCAGCAGTTACATGGGGAGAGGAGAGCAGTACTTC. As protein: CASSYMGRGEQYF.

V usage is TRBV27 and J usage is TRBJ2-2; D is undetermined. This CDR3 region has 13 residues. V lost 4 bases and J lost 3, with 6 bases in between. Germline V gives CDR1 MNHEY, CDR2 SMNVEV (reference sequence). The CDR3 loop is CASSSSYTGELFF. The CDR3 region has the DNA TGTGCCAGCAGTTCTAGTTACACCGGGGAGCTGTTTTTT.

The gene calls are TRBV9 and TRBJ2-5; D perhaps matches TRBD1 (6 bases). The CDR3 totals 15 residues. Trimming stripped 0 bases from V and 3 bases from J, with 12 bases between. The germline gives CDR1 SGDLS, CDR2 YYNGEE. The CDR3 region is CASSVGGTLKETQYF. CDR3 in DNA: TGTGCCAGCAGCGTAGGGGGGACACTAAAAGAGACCCAGTACTTC. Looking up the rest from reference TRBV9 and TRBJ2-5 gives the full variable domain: DSGVTQTPKHLITATGQRVTLRCSPRSGDLSVYWYQQSLDQGLQFLIQYYNGEERAKGNILERFSAQQFPDLHSELNLSSLELGDSALYFCASSVGGTLKETQYFGPGTRLLVL.

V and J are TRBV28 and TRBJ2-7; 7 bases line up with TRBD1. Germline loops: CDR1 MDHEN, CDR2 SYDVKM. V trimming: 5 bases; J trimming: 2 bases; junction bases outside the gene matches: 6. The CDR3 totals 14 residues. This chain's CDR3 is CASSGGQYPYEQYF. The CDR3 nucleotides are TGTGCCAGCAGTGGGGGACAGTACCCCTACGAGCAGTACTTC.

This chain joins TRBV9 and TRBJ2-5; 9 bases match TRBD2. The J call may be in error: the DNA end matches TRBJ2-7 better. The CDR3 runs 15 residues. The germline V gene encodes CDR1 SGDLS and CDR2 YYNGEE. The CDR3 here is CASSRNLAGAYEQYF. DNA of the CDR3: TGTGCCAGCAGCCGCAACTTAGCGGGAGCCTACGAGCAGTACTTC.

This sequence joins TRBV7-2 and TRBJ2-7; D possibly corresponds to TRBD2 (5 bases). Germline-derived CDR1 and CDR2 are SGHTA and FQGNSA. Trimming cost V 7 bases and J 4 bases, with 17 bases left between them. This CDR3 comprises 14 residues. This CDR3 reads CASTGLGGWYEQYF. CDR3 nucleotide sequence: TGTGCCAGCACCGGACTCGGTGGTTGGTACGAGCAGTACTTC. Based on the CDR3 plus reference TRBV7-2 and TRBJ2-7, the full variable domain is GAGVSQSPSNKVTEKGKDVELRCDPISGHTALYWYRQSLGQGLEFLIYFQGNSAPDKSGLPSDRFSAERTGGSVSTLTIQRTQQEDSAVYLCASTGLGGWYEQYFGPGTRLTVT.

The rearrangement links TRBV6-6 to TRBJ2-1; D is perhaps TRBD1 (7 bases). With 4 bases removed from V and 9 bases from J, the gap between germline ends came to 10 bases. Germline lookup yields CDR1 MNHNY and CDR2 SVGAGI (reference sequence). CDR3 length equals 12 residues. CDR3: CASSSRGVEQFF. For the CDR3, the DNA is TGTGCCAGCAGTTCCAGGGGGGTTGAGCAGTTCTTC.

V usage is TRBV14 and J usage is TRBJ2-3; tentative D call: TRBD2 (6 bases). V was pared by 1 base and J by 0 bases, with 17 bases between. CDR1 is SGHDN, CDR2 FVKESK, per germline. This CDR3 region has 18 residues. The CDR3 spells CASSQARTFGGSTDTQYF. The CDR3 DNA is TGTGCCAGCAGCCAAGCCCGAACGTTCGGAGGGAGCACAGATACGCAGTATTTT.

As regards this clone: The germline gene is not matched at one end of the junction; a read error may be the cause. For the CDR3, the DNA is TGTGCTAGCACGGGGGGGGCCTACGAGCAGTACTTC. This gives the protein CASTGGAYEQYF. V is TRBV28 and J is TRBJ2-7, with 8 bases fitting TRBD2. CDR1 is MDHEN and CDR2 is SYDVKM in the germline V gene. This CDR3 contains 12 residues.

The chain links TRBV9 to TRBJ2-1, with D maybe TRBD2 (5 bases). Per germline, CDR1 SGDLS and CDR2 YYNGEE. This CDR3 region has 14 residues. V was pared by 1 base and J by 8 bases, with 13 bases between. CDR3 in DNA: TGTGCCAGCAGCGTAAGGTTTGAGGGCCATGAGCAGTTCTTC. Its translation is CASSVRFEGHEQFF.

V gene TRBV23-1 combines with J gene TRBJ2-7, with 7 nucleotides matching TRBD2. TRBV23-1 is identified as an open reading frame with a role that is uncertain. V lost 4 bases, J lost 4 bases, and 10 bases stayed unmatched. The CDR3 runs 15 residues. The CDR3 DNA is TGCGCCAGCAGTCCCGCGGCGGGAGAGCCGTACGAGCAGTACTTC. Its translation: CASSPAAGEPYEQYF.

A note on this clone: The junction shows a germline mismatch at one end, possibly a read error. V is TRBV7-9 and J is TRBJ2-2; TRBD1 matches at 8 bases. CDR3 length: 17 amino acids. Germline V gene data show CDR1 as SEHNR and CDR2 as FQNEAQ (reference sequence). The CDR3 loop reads CSSSVPAGGVDTGELFF. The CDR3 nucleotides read TGTTCCAGCAGCGTCCCCGCAGGGGGCGTGGACACCGGGGAGCTGTTTTTT.

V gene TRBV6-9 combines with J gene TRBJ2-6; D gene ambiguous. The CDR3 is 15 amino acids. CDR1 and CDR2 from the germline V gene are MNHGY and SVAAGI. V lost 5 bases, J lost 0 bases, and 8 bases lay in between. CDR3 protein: CASSVWPSGANVLTF. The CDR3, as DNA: TGTGCCAGCAGTGTTTGGCCCTCTGGGGCCAACGTCCTGACTTTC.

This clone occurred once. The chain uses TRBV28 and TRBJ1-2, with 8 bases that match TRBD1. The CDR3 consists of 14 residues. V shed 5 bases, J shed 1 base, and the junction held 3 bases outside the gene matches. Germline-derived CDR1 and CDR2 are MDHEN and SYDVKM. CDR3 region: CASSRTGFNYGYTF. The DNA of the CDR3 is TGTGCCAGCAGTCGGACAGGGTTTAACTATGGCTACACCTTC.

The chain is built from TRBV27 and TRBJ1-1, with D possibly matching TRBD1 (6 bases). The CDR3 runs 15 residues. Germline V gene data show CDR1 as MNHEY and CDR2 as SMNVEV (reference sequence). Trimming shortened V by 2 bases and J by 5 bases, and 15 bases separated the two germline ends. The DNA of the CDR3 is TGTGCCAGCAGTTTAGGTAGAGGGACAATAACTGAAGCTTTCTTT. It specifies CASSLGRGTITEAFF.

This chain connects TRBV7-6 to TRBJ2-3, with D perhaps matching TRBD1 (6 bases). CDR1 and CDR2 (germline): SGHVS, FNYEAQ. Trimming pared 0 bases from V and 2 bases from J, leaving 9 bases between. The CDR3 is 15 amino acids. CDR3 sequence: CASSLAGGATDTQYF. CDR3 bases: TGTGCCAGCAGCTTAGCTGGGGGCGCCACAGATACGCAGTATTTT.

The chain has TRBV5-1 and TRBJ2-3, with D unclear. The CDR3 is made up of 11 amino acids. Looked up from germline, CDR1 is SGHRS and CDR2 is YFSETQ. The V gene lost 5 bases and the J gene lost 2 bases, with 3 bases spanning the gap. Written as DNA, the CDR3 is TGCGCCAGCAGTCACACAGATACGCAGTATTTT. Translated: CASSHTDTQYF.

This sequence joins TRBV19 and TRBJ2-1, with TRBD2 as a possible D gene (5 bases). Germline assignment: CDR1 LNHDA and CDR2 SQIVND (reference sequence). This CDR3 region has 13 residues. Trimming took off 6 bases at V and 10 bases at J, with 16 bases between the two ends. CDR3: CASSLGLPGEQFF. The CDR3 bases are TGTGCCAGTAGCCTTGGCCTGCCGGGGGAGCAGTTCTTC. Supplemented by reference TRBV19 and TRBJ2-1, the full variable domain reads DGGITQSPKYLFRKEGQNVTLSCEQNLNHDAMYWYRQDPGQGLRLIYYSQIVNDFQKGDIAEGYSVSREKKESFPLTVTSAQKNPTAFYLCASSLGLPGEQFFGPGTRLTVL.

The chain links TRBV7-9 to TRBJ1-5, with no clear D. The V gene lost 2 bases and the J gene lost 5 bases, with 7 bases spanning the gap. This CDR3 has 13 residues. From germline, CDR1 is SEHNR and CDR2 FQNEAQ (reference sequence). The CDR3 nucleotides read TGTGCCAGCAGCTTATACCCGGATCAGCCCCAGCATTTT. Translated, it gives CASSLYPDQPQHF.

Here the CDR3 reads CASSTGQQGRPVHF. The CDR3 nucleotides read TGTGCCAGTAGTACGGGCCAACAGGGCCGCCCCGTCCATTTT. The chain uses TRBV19 and TRBJ1-5, with a tentative D call TRBD1 (6 bases). V lost 4 bases, J lost 16 bases, and 23 bases lay in between. Germline CDR1 reads LNHDA; CDR2 reads SQIVND (reference sequence). This CDR3 region has 14 residues.